This T cell receptor (beta chain) was captured in a study of blood T cell repertoires in COVID-19. In the original processing: Amplification of reference gene primers provided the estimated nucleated cell counts. Clones were read by immunoSEQ multiplex PCR, and TCRdb kept only the in-frame ones, dropping some. Clone size and V and J calls were adopted from that table, with D and trimming inferred from the DNA. Of a few hundred thousand clones in the sample, approximately 91% are singletons; the top ten hold just over 8%. There are 17 residues in the CDR3. After removal of 5 bases from V and 0 bases from J, the junction contained 12 bases not matched to a gene. Germline V CDR1 and CDR2: LNHNV, YYDKDF (reference sequence). Donors in Cohort 3 counted as recovered after two negative PCRs, clearance, or symptom resolution. This clone turned up a few times.

Material for sequencing was PBMCs or T cells enriched from blood (not recorded which). This clonotype originated in a woman aged 55-75 years who had recovered from COVID-19. The chain links TRBV15 to TRBJ2-7, with TRBD2 identical over 8 bases. CDR3 nucleotide sequence: TGTGCCACCAGCGACCGACACGGGGGGGCCCTCTCCTACGAGCAGTACGTC. Protein sequence: CATSDRHGGALSYEQYV.